These T cell receptor beta chains were read from a single sample in a study of radiation and T cells in renal cell carcinoma. TCRdb's table, derived via immunoSEQ multiplex PCR, lists solely in-frame clones and lacks some. The table includes 13,000 to 15,000 clones, approximately 50% detected once. The sequencing used tumor tissue, collected from a patient whose treatment was nephrectomy without radiotherapy. The receptors here all came from a man aged 45 to 65 with renal cell carcinoma. Each CDR3 is given with its conserved first and last residue. The D gene is left open where the match is weak. Only some rows state a clone size, as once, few, many or a class for expanded clones.

V: TRBV7-3
J: TRBJ2-1
size: medium-sized
D: .
CDR3: CASSLSRAAPYNEQFF
DNA: TGTGCCAGCAGCTTAAGCCGGGCAGCCCCATACAATGAGCAGTTCTTC

V: TRBV6-1
J: TRBJ1-5
size: .
D: .
CDR3: CASSEVRNQPQHF
DNA: TGTGCCAGCAGTGAAGTCCGCAATCAGCCCCAGCATTTT

V: TRBV6-5
J: TRBJ1-1
size: once
D: .
CDR3: CATQTVLNTEAFF
DNA: TGTGCCACCCAGACAGTCCTGAACACTGAAGCTTTCTTT

V: TRBV12-1
J: TRBJ1-5
size: .
D: .
CDR3: CASSFRSPGTGAPSNQPQHF
DNA: TGTGCCAGCAGCTTCAGATCGCCTGGGACAGGGGCGCCGAGCAATCAGCCCCAGCATTTT

V: TRBV6-1
J: TRBJ2-7
size: .
D: TRBD2
CDR3: CASSDRGEGLYEQYF
DNA: TGTGCCAGCAGTGACCGAGGGGAGGGGCTCTACGAGCAGTACTTC

V: TRBV7-3
J: TRBJ2-7
size: .
D: .
CDR3: CASSLGLGSSYEQYF
DNA: TGTGCCAGCAGCTTAGGGTTGGGGTCATCCTACGAGCAGTACTTC

V: TRBV2
J: TRBJ2-3
size: .
D: .
CDR3: CASSEEGRSTQYF
DNA: TGTGCCAGCAGTGAAGAAGGCCGGTCTACGCAGTATTTT

V: TRBV19
J: TRBJ2-7
size: .
D: TRBD2
CDR3: CASSKGEGGRYEQYF
DNA: TGTGCCAGTAGTAAAGGGGAGGGCGGCCGCTACGAGCAGTACTTC

V: TRBV5-5
J: TRBJ2-1
size: once
D: TRBD1
CDR3: CASSQTLRTGSYNEQFF
DNA: TGTGCCAGCAGCCAGACTCTACGGACAGGGAGCTACAATGAGCAGTTCTTC

V: TRBV6-1
J: TRBJ1-2
size: .
D: .
CDR3: CASSESRASTYYGYTF
DNA: TGTGCCAGCAGTGAGTCCCGGGCCAGCACTTACTATGGCTACACCTTC

V: TRBV9
J: TRBJ2-3
size: few
D: .
CDR3: CASSLSRTDTQYF
DNA: TGTGCCAGCAGTTTGTCGCGGACAGATACGCAGTATTTT

V: TRBV5-1
J: TRBJ1-4
size: few
D: TRBD1
CDR3: CASSLQGAESEKLFF
DNA: TGCGCCAGCAGCTTACAGGGGGCGGAAAGTGAAAAACTGTTTTTT

V: TRBV7-2
J: TRBJ2-6
size: .
D: .
CDR3: CASSLQAQPGANVLTF
DNA: TGTGCCAGCAGCTTACAGGCCCAACCTGGGGCCAACGTCCTGACTTTC

V: TRBV19
J: TRBJ2-3
size: few
D: TRBD1
CDR3: CASSMKWDRVQYF
DNA: TGTGCCAGTAGTATGAAGTGGGACAGGGTGCAGTATTTT

V: TRBV7-3
J: TRBJ2-1
size: .
D: TRBD2
CDR3: CASSYQASGGLIIF
DNA: TGTGCCAGCAGCTATCAGGCTAGCGGGGGCCTTATAATCTTC

V: TRBV6-5
J: TRBJ2-7
size: .
D: .
CDR3: CASSYTYQGLEQYF
DNA: TGTGCCAGTAGTTACACCTATCAGGGGCTCGAGCAGTACTTC

V: TRBV7-9
J: TRBJ1-1
size: .
D: TRBD1
CDR3: CASSPGTVTEAFF
DNA: TGTGCCAGCAGCCCCGGGACAGTCACTGAAGCTTTCTTT

V: TRBV30
J: TRBJ1-6
size: .
D: .
CDR3: CAWNDLTGSSYNSPLHF
DNA: TGTGCCTGGAATGACCTGACCGGGAGCTCCTATAATTCACCCCTCCACTTT

V: TRBV15
J: TRBJ1-2
size: .
D: TRBD1
CDR3: CATSRGTGGYSGYTF
DNA: TGTGCCACCAGCAGGGGGACAGGGGGTTATTCTGGCTACACCTTC

V: TRBV27
J: TRBJ1-6
size: .
D: .
CDR3: CASSLFPGSSYNSPLHF
DNA: TGTGCCAGCAGTTTATTTCCAGGGAGCTCCTATAATTCACCCCTCCACTTT

V: TRBV1
J: TRBJ1-3
size: .
D: .
CDR3: CTSSLEDGPSGNTIYF
DNA: TGCACCAGCAGCCTAGAGGACGGACCCTCTGGAAACACCATATATTTT

V: TRBV27
J: TRBJ1-2
size: few
D: TRBD1
CDR3: CASSLDRGSRANYGYTF
DNA: TGTGCCAGCAGCCTCGACAGGGGGTCACGAGCTAACTATGGCTACACCTTC

V: TRBV7-8
J: TRBJ2-7
size: .
D: TRBD1
CDR3: CASSLRQGANEQYF
DNA: TGTGCCAGCAGCTTACGACAGGGGGCGAACGAGCAGTACTTC

V: TRBV9
J: TRBJ1-2
size: medium-sized
D: .
CDR3: CASSEGGLMGYGYTF
DNA: TGTGCCAGCAGCGAGGGGGGCTTGATGGGCTATGGCTACACCTTC

V: TRBV27
J: TRBJ2-1
size: few
D: .
CDR3: CASSLAPLQVLNYNEQFF
DNA: TGTGCCAGCAGCTTGGCCCCACTACAGGTCCTAAACTACAATGAGCAGTTCTTC

V: TRBV5-4
J: TRBJ2-7
size: .
D: TRBD1
CDR3: CASTVGQGAREQYF
DNA: TGTGCCAGCACCGTGGGACAGGGGGCCCGGGAGCAGTACTTC

V: TRBV27
J: TRBJ2-2
size: .
D: .
CDR3: CASSSGSVNTGELFF
DNA: TGTGCCAGCAGTTCGGGTAGCGTGAACACCGGGGAGCTGTTTTTT

V: TRBV19
J: TRBJ2-1
size: .
D: .
CDR3: CATKTDSYNEQFF
DNA: TGTGCCACGAAAACCGACAGTTACAATGAGCAGTTCTTC

V: TRBV6-1
J: TRBJ2-3
size: .
D: TRBD2
CDR3: CASSVLGSGGADTQYF
DNA: TGTGCCAGCAGTGTACTTGGGAGCGGGGGGGCAGATACGCAGTATTTT

V: TRBV15
J: TRBJ2-6
size: few
D: .
CDR3: CATSRDGGPGANVLTF
DNA: TGTGCCACCAGCAGAGACGGGGGACCTGGGGCCAACGTCCTGACTTTC

V: TRBV6-6
J: TRBJ2-1
size: .
D: TRBD2
CDR3: CASSLQGLATNNEQFF
DNA: TGTGCCAGCAGCCTTCAAGGACTAGCAACCAACAATGAGCAGTTCTTC

V: TRBV6-5
J: TRBJ2-2
size: .
D: .
CDR3: CASIYHNTGELFF
DNA: TGTGCCAGCATTTACCATAACACCGGGGAGCTGTTTTTT

V: TRBV4-1
J: TRBJ2-3
size: few
D: TRBD2
CDR3: CASSPSGGAGGGDTQYF
DNA: TGCGCCAGCAGCCCTAGCGGGGGGGCCGGTGGTGGGGATACGCAGTATTTT

V: TRBV7-9
J: TRBJ2-4
size: few
D: .
CDR3: CASSLANIQYF
DNA: TGTGCCAGCAGCTTAGCAAACATTCAGTACTTC

V: TRBV19
J: TRBJ2-7
size: .
D: .
CDR3: CASSIFMDRQYF
DNA: TGTGCCAGTAGTATTTTCATGGACAGACAGTACTTC

V: TRBV7-9
J: TRBJ1-3
size: .
D: .
CDR3: CASRDQINTIYF
DNA: TGTGCCAGCAGAGATCAGATAAACACCATATATTTT

V: TRBV10-3
J: TRBJ1-1
size: few
D: .
CDR3: CAIRPQGSTEAFF
DNA: TGTGCCATCAGACCTCAGGGCAGCACTGAAGCTTTCTTT

V: TRBV6-1
J: TRBJ1-2
size: .
D: .
CDR3: CASSVDLGSYGYTF
DNA: TGTGCCAGCAGTGTCGACTTAGGGTCCTATGGCTACACCTTC

V: TRBV6-1
J: TRBJ2-7
size: few
D: .
CDR3: CASRRNLGYEQYF
DNA: TGTGCCAGCAGGCGAAATCTCGGGTACGAGCAGTACTTC

V: TRBV14
J: TRBJ2-1
size: .
D: .
CDR3: CASSQDVGGGYNEQFF
DNA: TGTGCCAGCAGCCAAGATGTGGGGGGCGGCTACAATGAGCAGTTCTTC

V: TRBV19
J: TRBJ1-4
size: .
D: .
CDR3: CASSIGGNEGEKLFF
DNA: TGTGCCAGTAGTATCGGGGGAAATGAAGGTGAAAAACTGTTTTTT

V: TRBV6-1
J: TRBJ2-7
size: .
D: TRBD2
CDR3: CASSRGGDYEQYF
DNA: TGTGCCAGCAGCCGGGGGGGGGATTACGAGCAGTACTTC

V: TRBV7-7
J: TRBJ2-2
size: .
D: .
CDR3: CASSLEFGTGELFF
DNA: TGTGCCAGCAGCTTGGAGTTCGGCACCGGGGAGCTGTTTTTT

V: TRBV6-6
J: TRBJ2-2
size: .
D: TRBD1
CDR3: CASRETGGGGELFF
DNA: TGTGCCAGCAGGGAGACAGGGGGCGGTGGGGAGCTGTTTTTT

V: TRBV7-3
J: TRBJ2-7
size: few
D: .
CDR3: CASSPTRDSYEQYF
DNA: TGTGCCAGCAGCCCTACCCGGGATTCCTACGAGCAGTACTTC

V: TRBV29-1
J: TRBJ2-7
size: .
D: TRBD1
CDR3: CSVAGDRGEGQYF
DNA: TGCAGCGTTGCTGGGGACAGGGGAGAGGGGCAGTACTTC

V: TRBV7-9
J: TRBJ2-7
size: once
D: TRBD1
CDR3: CASSDFGTGVHEQYF
DNA: TGTGCCAGCAGCGACTTCGGGACAGGGGTCCACGAGCAGTACTTC

V: TRBV7-9
J: TRBJ1-2
size: few
D: .
CDR3: CASSLRGAVNYGYTF
DNA: TGTGCCAGCAGCTTACGCGGGGCGGTTAACTATGGCTACACCTTC

V: TRBV27
J: TRBJ1-1
size: few
D: .
CDR3: CASSPDRRGTEAFF
DNA: TGTGCCAGCAGCCCTGACAGGAGGGGCACTGAAGCTTTCTTT

V: TRBV27
J: TRBJ2-1
size: .
D: TRBD2
CDR3: CASSLVGKRGGLSLDEQFF
DNA: TGTGCCAGCAGTTTAGTCGGAAAGCGGGGGGGCTTAAGTTTGGATGAGCAGTTCTTC

V: TRBV7-2
J: TRBJ1-1
size: .
D: .
CDR3: CASSSPATSPRTEAFF
DNA: TGTGCCAGCAGCTCTCCCGCGACGAGCCCGAGAACTGAAGCTTTCTTT

V: TRBV18
J: TRBJ2-3
size: .
D: .
CDR3: CASSPLLGNVGTDTQYF
DNA: TGTGCCAGCTCGCCCCTCCTCGGGAACGTGGGCACAGATACGCAGTATTTT